These T cell receptor beta chains were read from a single sample in a study of human T cells and chemical hapten exposure. TCRdb reprocessed the RACE reads via MiXCR and lists one record per CDR3 protein. The profile covers some 46,000 distinct CDR3 sequences, with 4.3% appearing a single time and about 1.5% taken by the ten largest. Sequenced input: whole blood. All receptors derive from a female donor in good health. Some clones in this sample may be carry-over from other donors' samples. The CDR3 runs from the conserved cysteine through the conserved F or W. A D gene is named only where the DNA matches it firmly. Not all rows give a size; the values are once, few, many and, for expanded clones, a class.

D gene	V gene	clone size	J gene	CDR3 protein	CDR3 DNA
TRBD2	TRBV29-1	few	TRBJ2-2	CSVAGLAGGNTGELFF	TGCAGCGTGGCTGGACTAGCGGGGGGGAACACCGGGGAGCTGTTTTTT
NA	TRBV7-2	many	TRBJ2-3	CASSLAGDSTDTQYF	TGTGCCAGCAGCTTGGCCGGGGATAGCACAGATACGCAGTATTTT
NA	TRBV7-2	few	TRBJ2-1	CASSQDNEQFF	TGTGCCAGCAGCCAAGACAATGAGCAGTTCTTC
NA	TRBV15	medium-sized	TRBJ1-6	CATSRDQQGNSPLHF	TGTGCCACCAGCAGAGACCAGCAGGGGAATTCACCCCTCCACTTT
TRBD2	TRBV7-6	many	TRBJ2-3	CASSLRRGEASTDTQYF	TGTGCCAGCAGCTTACGGCGGGGGGAAGCTAGCACAGATACGCAGTATTTT
NA	TRBV5-1	many	TRBJ2-1	CASSPEPQNNEQFF	TGCGCCAGCAGCCCCGAACCGCAAAACAATGAGCAGTTCTTC
NA	TRBV6-2/TRBV6-3	many	TRBJ1-6	CASSYPVRQDNSPLHF	TGTGCCAGCAGTTACCCTGTCCGACAGGATAATTCACCCCTCCACTTT
TRBD2	TRBV4-2	NA	TRBJ2-3	CASSQEGAGPGTDTQYF	TGTGCCAGCAGCCAAGAGGGAGCGGGGCCCGGCACAGATACGCAGTATTTT
TRBD2	TRBV29-1	many	TRBJ2-7	CSVGGSGGTYEQYF	TGCAGCGTAGGGGGGAGCGGGGGTACCTACGAGCAGTACTTC
NA	TRBV7-2	many	TRBJ1-4	CASSLVGTANEKLFF	TGTGCCAGCAGCTTAGTGGGGACGGCTAATGAAAAACTGTTTTTT
TRBD2	TRBV12-3/TRBV12-4	many	TRBJ2-4	CASSFSSGGDIQYF	TGTGCCAGCAGTTTTAGTAGCGGGGGTGACATTCAGTACTTC